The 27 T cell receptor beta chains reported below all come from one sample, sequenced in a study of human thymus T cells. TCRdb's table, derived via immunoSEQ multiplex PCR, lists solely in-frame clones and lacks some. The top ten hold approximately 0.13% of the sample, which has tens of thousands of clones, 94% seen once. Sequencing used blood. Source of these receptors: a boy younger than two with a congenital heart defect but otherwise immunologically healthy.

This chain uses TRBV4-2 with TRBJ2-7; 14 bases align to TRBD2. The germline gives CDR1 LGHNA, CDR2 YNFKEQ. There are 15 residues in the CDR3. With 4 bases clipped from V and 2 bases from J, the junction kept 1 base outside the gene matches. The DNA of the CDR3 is TGTGCCAGCAGCCCGACTAGCGGGGGGGCCTACGAGCAGTACTTC. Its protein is CASSPTSGGAYEQYF.

This CDR3 reads CASSSPTSGGGTDTQYF. The DNA of the CDR3 is TGTGCCAGCAGCTCCCCTACTAGCGGGGGGGGCACAGATACGCAGTATTTT. This chain joins TRBV2 and TRBJ2-3; 13 nucleotides match TRBD2. The V and J ends lost 6 bases and 1 base, in that order; junction bases with no gene match: 7. In germline, CDR1 is SNHLY, CDR2 FYNNEI. The CDR3 covers 17 residues.

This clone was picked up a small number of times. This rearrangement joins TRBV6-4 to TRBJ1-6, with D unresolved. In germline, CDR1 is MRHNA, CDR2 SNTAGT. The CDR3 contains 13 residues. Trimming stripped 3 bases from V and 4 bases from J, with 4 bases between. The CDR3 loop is CASSEQYNSPLHF. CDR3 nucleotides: TGTGCCAGCAGTGAACAGTATAATTCACCCCTCCACTTT.

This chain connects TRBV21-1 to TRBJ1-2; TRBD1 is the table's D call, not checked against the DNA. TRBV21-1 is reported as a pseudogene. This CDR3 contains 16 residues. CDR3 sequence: CASSKVGDRENYGYTF. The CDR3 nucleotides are TGTGCCAGCAGCAAAGTTGGGGACAGGGAGAACTATGGCTACACCTTC.

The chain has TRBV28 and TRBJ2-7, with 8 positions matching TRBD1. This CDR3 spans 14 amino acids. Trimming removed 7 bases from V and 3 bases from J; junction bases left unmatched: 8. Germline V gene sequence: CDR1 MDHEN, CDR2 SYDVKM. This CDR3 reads CASTPTGGDYEQYF. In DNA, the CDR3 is TGTGCCAGCACCCCCACAGGGGGAGACTACGAGCAGTACTTC.

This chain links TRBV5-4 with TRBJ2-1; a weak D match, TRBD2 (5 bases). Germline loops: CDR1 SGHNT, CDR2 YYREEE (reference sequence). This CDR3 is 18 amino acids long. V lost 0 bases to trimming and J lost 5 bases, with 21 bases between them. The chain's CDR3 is CASSLVGDYKNQNNEQFF. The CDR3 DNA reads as TGTGCCAGCAGCTTGGTGGGCGACTACAAAAATCAAAACAATGAGCAGTTCTTC.

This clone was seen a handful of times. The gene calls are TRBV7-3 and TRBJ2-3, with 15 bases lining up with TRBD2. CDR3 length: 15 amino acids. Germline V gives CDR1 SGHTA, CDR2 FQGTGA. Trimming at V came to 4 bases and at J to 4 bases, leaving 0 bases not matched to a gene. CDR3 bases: TGTGCCAGCAGCTGGACTAGCGGGGGGGCAGATACGCAGTATTTT. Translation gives CASSWTSGGADTQYF. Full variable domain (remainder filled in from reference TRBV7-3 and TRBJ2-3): GAGVSQTPSNKVTEKGKYVELRCDPISGHTALYWYRQSLGQGPEFLIYFQGTGAADDSGLPNDRFFAVRPEGSVSTLKIQRTERGDSAVYLCASSWTSGGADTQYFGPGTRLTVL.

The CDR3 nucleotides are TGTGCCAGCAGCTCACAGGTGAATAATTCACCCCTCCACTTT. Protein product: CASSSQVNNSPLHF. The chain couples TRBV28 to TRBJ1-6, with D possibly matching TRBD1 (5 bases). Between the trimmed V and J ends, which lost 6 bases and 5 bases, there was a span of 11 bases. Germline CDR1 reads MDHEN; CDR2 reads SYDVKM. The CDR3 covers 14 residues.

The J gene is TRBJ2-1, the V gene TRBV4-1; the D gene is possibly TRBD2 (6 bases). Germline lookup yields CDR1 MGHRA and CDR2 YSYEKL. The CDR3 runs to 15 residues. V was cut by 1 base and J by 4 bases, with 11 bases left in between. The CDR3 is CASSQVVAVYNEQFF. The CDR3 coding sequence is TGCGCCAGCAGCCAAGTAGTAGCGGTGTACAATGAGCAGTTCTTC.

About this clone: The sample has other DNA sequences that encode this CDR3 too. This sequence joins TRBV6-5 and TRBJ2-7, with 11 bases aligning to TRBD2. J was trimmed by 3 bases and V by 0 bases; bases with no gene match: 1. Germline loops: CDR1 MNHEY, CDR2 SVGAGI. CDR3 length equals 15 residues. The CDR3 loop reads CASSYSGTSGYEQYF. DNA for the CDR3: TGTGCCAGCAGTTACTCCGGGACTAGCGGCTACGAGCAGTACTTC.

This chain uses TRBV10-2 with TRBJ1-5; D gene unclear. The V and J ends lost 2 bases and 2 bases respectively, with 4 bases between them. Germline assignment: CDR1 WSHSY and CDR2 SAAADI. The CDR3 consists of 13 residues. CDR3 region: CASSERGNQPQHF. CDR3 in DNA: TGCGCCAGCAGTGAGAGGGGCAATCAGCCCCAGCATTTT.

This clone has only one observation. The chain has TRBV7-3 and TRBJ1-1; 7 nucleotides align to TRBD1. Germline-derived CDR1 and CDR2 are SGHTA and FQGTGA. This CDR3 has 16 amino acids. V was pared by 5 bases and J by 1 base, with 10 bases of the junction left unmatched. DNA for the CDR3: TGTGCCAGCAGCGTTACAGGGGCATATGGGAACACTGAAGCTTTCTTT. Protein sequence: CASSVTGAYGNTEAFF.

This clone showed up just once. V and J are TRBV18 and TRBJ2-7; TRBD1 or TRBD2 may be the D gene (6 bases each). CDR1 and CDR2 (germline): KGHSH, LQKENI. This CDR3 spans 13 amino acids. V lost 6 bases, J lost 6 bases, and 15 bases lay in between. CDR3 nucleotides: TGTGCCAGCTCCGAAGGAGGGGGGCGCGAGCAGTACTTC. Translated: CASSEGGGREQYF.

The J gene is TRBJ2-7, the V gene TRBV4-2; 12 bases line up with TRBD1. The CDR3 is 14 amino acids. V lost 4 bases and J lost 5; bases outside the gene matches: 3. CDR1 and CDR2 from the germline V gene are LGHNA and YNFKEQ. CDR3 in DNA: TGTGCCAGCAGCCGGGACAGGGGGCTAGACGAGCAGTACTTC. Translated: CASSRDRGLDEQYF.

CDR3: CASSPGTGAPGGYTF. For the CDR3, the DNA is TGCGCCAGCAGTCCCGGGACAGGGGCCCCCGGCGGCTACACCTTC. The rearrangement joins TRBV4-1 to TRBJ1-2, with 10 bases fitting TRBD1. The ends lost 6 bases at V and 8 bases at J; junction bases unmatched: 12. The CDR3 consists of 15 residues. The germline V gene encodes CDR1 MGHRA and CDR2 YSYEKL.

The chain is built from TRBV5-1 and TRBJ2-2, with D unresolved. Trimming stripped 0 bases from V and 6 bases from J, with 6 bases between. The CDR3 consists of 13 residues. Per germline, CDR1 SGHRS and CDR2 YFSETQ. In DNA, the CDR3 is TGCGCCAGCAGCTTGGGGATCCCCGGGGAGCTGTTTTTT. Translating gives CASSLGIPGELFF.

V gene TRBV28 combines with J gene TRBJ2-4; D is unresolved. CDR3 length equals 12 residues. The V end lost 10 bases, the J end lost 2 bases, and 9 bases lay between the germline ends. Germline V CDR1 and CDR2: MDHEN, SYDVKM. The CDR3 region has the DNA TGTGCCATCGCCGACACCAAAAACATTCAGTACTTC. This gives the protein CAIADTKNIQYF.

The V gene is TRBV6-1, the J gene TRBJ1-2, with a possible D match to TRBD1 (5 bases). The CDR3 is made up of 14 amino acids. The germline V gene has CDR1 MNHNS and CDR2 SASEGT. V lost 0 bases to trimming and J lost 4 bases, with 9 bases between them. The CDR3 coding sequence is TGTGCCAGCAGTGAAGCAGGGGCCACCTATGGCTACACCTTC. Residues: CASSEAGATYGYTF.

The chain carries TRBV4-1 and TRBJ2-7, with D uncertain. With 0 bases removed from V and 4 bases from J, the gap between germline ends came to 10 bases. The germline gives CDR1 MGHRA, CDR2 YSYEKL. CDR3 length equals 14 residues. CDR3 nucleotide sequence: TGCGCCAGCAGCCAAGATGGGTTTGGGTACGAGCAGTACTTC. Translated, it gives CASSQDGFGYEQYF.

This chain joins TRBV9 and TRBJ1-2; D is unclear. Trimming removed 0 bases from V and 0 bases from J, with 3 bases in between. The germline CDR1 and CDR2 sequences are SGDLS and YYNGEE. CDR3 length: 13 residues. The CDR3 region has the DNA TGTGCCAGCAGCGTAGACACTAACTATGGCTACACCTTC. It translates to CASSVDTNYGYTF.

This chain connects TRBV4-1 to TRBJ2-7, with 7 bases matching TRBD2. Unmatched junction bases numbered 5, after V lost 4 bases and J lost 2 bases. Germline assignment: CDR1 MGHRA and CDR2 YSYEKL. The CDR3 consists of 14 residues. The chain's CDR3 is CASSPREPTYEQYF. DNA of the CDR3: TGCGCCAGCAGCCCGCGGGAGCCTACCTACGAGCAGTACTTC.

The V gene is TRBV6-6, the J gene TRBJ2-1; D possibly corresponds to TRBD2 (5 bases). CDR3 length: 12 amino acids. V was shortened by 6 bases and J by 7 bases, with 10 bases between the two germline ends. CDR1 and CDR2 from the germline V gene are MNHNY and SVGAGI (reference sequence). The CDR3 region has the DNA TGTGCCAGCAGCGGGGTCTTTAATGAGCAGTTCTTC. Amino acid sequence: CASSGVFNEQFF.

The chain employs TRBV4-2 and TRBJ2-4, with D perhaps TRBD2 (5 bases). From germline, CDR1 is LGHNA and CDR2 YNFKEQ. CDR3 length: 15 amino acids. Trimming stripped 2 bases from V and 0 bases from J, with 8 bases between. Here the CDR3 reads CASSQPGLAKNIQYF. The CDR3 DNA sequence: TGTGCCAGCAGCCAACCCGGACTAGCCAAAAACATTCAGTACTTC.

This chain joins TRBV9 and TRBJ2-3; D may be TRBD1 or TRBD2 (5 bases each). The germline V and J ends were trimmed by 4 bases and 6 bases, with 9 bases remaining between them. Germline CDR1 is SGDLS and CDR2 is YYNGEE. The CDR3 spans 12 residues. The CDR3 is CASSLGEDTQYF. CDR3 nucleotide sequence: TGTGCCAGCAGCCTAGGGGAGGATACGCAGTATTTT.

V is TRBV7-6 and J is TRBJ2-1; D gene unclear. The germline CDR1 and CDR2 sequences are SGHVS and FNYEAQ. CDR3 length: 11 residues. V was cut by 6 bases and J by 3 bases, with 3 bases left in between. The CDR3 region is CASRDYNEQFF. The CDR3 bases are TGTGCCAGCAGGGACTACAATGAGCAGTTCTTC.

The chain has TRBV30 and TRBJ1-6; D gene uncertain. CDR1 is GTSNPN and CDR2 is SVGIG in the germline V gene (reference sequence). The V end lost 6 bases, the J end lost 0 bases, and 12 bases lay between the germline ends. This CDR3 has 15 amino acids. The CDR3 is CACEGSRSYNSPLHF. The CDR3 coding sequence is TGTGCCTGTGAAGGGTCCCGCTCCTATAATTCACCCCTCCACTTT.

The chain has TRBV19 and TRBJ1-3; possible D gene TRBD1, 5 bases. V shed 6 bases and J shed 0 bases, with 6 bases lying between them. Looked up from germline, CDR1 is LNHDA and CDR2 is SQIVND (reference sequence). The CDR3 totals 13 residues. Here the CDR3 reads CASRRGSGNTIYF. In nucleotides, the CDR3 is TGTGCCAGTAGGAGGGGCTCTGGAAACACCATATATTTT.